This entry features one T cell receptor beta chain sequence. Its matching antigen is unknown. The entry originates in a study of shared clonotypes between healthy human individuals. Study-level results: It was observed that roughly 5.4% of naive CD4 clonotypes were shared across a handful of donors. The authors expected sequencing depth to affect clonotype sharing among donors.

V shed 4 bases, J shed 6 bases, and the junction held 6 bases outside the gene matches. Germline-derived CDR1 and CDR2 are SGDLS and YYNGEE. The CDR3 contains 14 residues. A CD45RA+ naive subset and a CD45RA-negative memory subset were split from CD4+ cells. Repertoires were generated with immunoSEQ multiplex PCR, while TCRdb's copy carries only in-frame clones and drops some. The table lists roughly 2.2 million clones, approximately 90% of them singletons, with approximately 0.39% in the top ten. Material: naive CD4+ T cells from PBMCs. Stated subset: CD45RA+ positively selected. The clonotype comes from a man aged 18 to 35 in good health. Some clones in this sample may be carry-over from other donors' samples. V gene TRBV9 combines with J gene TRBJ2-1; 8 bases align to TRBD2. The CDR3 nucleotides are TGTGCCAGCAGCCCCGGAACTAGCGGCAATGAGCAGTTCTTC. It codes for CASSPGTSGNEQFF.